This TCR beta chain stems from a study of blood T cells in healthy people across ages. PCR was performed a second time for about 7 to 12 cycles using a sample-barcoded 5' primer and a J-beta primer mix. TCRdb reprocessed the 5' RACE reads with MiXCR, giving one entry per CDR3 protein. The table shows roughly 730,000 distinct CDR3 sequences, with around 50% occurring only once. The CDR3 is made up of 17 amino acids. The chain is built from TRBV21-1 and TRBJ2-7; TRBD2, the table's D call, lacks a check against the DNA. TRBV21-1 is given as a pseudogene. Sample: blood. The sequence derives from a man aged 35 to 55 in good health. The CDR3 protein is CASSKGYGWESSYEQYF. CDR3 DNA: TGTGCCAGCAGCAAAGGCTACGGGTGGGAGAGCTCCTACGAGCAGTACTTC.